This TCR beta chain was sequenced for a study of blood T cells in healthy people across ages (dated by TCRdb to the mid-2010s). About the study as a whole: Template switching captured roughly one uniquely barcoded TCR beta cDNA molecule per two T cells in model experiments. To avoid experimental bias, donors of different ages were randomly spread across the sequencing lanes. The donors were split into four age groups: young (average about 16 years), middle-aged (around 37), aged (over 55) and long-lived (under 90). The study analyzed two additional independent replicas of 1 million unique cDNA reads from the same blood draw for two donors, one aged 18 to 29 and one aged 80 or older. To track age-related changes in TCR beta repertoire diversity, the study relied on deep sequencing normalized with unique cDNA molecular identifiers. The investigation overall reported the following: Total diversity estimates from one million sequenced T cells were considered lower bounds and underestimates. Observed TCR beta diversity per million T cells fell roughly linearly with age, and a significant reduction was already apparent by age roughly 40. Conclusive comparison of naive and antigen-experienced compartments was prevented by the profiling of bulk unsorted PBMCs. A strong correlation was found between observed TCR beta diversity and the percentage of naive T cells measured by flow cytometry. Compared with the aged group, more naive CD4+ T cells, fewer expanded clones and increased TCR diversity were shown by the long-lived group, suggesting age selection. Donor CMV infection status was unknown, potentially confounding age-related changes in expanded clonotypes.

Library prep was done by 5' RACE. TCRdb records Illumina HiSeq 2500 as the sequencer. The second PCR ran for roughly 7 to 11 cycles and used a J-beta primer mix along with a sample-barcoded 5' primer. A template-switch 5' adaptor carrying 12 random nucleotides introduced a unique molecular identifier onto each TCR beta cDNA molecule. At least 3 million CDR3-containing paired-end reads were obtained from each sample. First-strand cDNA was synthesized from all RNA with the Mint cDNA synthesis kit, primed by a TRBC-specific oligonucleotide. After uracil-DNA glycosylase treatment, a first 18-cycle PCR used universal primers M1SS and BC2_uni_R on all cDNA. On the study's bioinformatics: Normalization of each sample was performed by random selection of 1 million high-quality reads, each carrying a distinct molecular identifier. Reads with shared molecular identifiers were discarded instead of being binned into consensus sequences. CDR3 identification, clonotype clustering and error correction used MiTCR with a Q25 quality threshold and the strictest error-elimination algorithm. A nonparametric unseen species model with Euler transformation was used to estimate a lower bound on total TCR beta diversity. TCRdb passed the public sequencing reads through fastp at Q25 and MiXCR, retaining productive beta sequences. Every entry covers one CDR3 protein and lists the most common genes and DNA from its rows. V and J calls and clone size were set by TCRdb, not the authors. This sample comprises about 1.5 million distinct CDR3 sequences, under 55% of them detected only once. Clones ranked in the top ten supply 4% of the sample.

From the cysteine up to the phenylalanine, the CDR3 has a length of 15 residues. The CDR3 DNA has 45 bases and is translated from base 1. Trimming at the junction amounts to 6 bases on V and 0 bases on J, and the germline ends lie 17 bases apart. Based on the germline V gene (reference sequence), the CDR1 and CDR2 sequences are DFQATT and SNEGSKA. About this clonotype itself: Its antigen has not been determined. Within one base of it there is no much larger clone, and no base qualities were kept.

Donors were 40 or so systemically healthy Caucasian individuals from Russia aged roughly 6 to 90 years. Each donor gave approximately 9.3 milliliters of peripheral blood, collected into EDTA-treated Vacutainer tubes. Ficoll-Paque density-gradient centrifugation was used to isolate PBMCs, with at least 7 million obtained per sample. Trizol reagent was used to extract total RNA from the PBMCs, yielding at least 5 micrograms per sample. Naive CD45RAhigh/CD27high T cell percentages were measured by flow cytometry on a PBMC aliquot from every donor. This chain joins TRBV20-1 to TRBJ2-5; confidence is insufficient to name the D gene. Input material: blood. The receptor was derived from a woman younger than 35 in good health. The CDR3 region: CSALSRTWYQETQYF. The DNA reads as follows: TGCAGTGCCCTCTCACGTACCTGGTACCAAGAGACCCAGTACTTC.